One and the same sample provided the 9 T cell receptor beta chains below, sequenced in a study of identical twins. TCRdb ran MiXCR on the 5' RACE reads and lists one entry per CDR3 protein. Found here are about 1.7 million distinct CDR3 sequences, under 35% of them singletons; the top ten hold approximately 0.29%. The sequenced material came from cord blood. Every receptor here comes from a newborn girl in good health.

This clonotype came up a few times. The chain couples TRBV7-6 to TRBJ2-4; perhaps TRBD1 as D (5 bases). Germline CDR1 is SGHVS and CDR2 is FNYEAQ. CDR3 size: 13 residues. Trimming took 5 bases from V and 11 from J, leaving 16 bases between them. The CDR3 coding sequence is TGTGCCAGCAGCACAAGACAGACCGACGTTCAGTACTTC. Its translation is CASSTRQTDVQYF.

In its sample, this clonotype was seen many times. In DNA form, the CDR3 reads TGTGCCAGCAATAAGGACTCTGGGGCCAACGTCCTGACTTTC. Its translation: CASNKDSGANVLTF. The chain is built from TRBV12-3 or TRBV12-4 and TRBJ2-6; D gene ambiguous. The CDR3 consists of 14 residues. Deletions cut 7 bases from V and 0 bases from J, with 7 bases between.

This chain joins TRBV11-2 and TRBJ2-7; 9 bases match TRBD2. Germline values: CDR1 SGHAT, CDR2 FQNNGV. Trimming at V came to 2 bases and at J to 7 bases, leaving 15 bases not matched to a gene. The CDR3 is made up of 17 amino acids. The CDR3 nucleotides are TGTGCCAGCAGCTTATCCGTACTAGCGGGCCCTTACAATGAGCAGTACTTC. This translates into CASSLSVLAGPYNEQYF. Filled out from reference TRBV11-2 and TRBJ2-7, the complete variable domain reads EAGVAQSPRYKIIEKRQSVAFWCNPISGHATLYWYQQILGQGPKLLIQFQNNGVVDDSQLPKDRFSAERLKGVDSTLKIQPAKLEDSAVYLCASSLSVLAGPYNEQYFGPGTRLTVT.

V is TRBV29-1 and J is TRBJ2-1, with 10 bases fitting TRBD1. The CDR3 runs to 13 residues. Germline CDR1 is SQVTM and CDR2 is ANQGSEA. V was pared by 3 bases and J by 10 bases, with 6 bases of the junction left unmatched. In nucleotides, the CDR3 is TGCAGCGTTGAGGACAGGGGGATGCGGGAGCAGTTCTTC. Amino acids: CSVEDRGMREQFF.

This clonotype was recorded a few times. This sequence joins TRBV20-1 and TRBJ2-4, with D possibly matching TRBD2 (5 bases). The J call may be incorrect, as the DNA end agrees better with TRBJ2-7. The germline CDR1 and CDR2 sequences are DFQATT and SNEGSKA (reference sequence). This CDR3 spans 14 amino acids. The CDR3 reads CSAQWGDYPYEQYF. Here the CDR3 DNA reads TGCAGTGCCCAGTGGGGTGACTATCCCTACGAGCAGTACTTC.

V gene TRBV4-2 combines with J gene TRBJ2-3; possibly TRBD2 for D (5 bases). The germline V gene encodes CDR1 LGHNA and CDR2 YNFKEQ. Trimming shortened V by 0 bases and J by 2 bases, and 12 bases separated the two germline ends. This CDR3 contains 16 residues. The CDR3 DNA reads TGTGCCAGCAGCCAAGATAGAGCGGATTACACAGATACGCAGTATTTT. It encodes CASSQDRADYTDTQYF.

This clonotype was seen a handful of times. CDR3 sequence (DNA): TGCAGTGCTAGACGACCCGGGACTAGCGGCGTCACCGGGGAGCTGTTTTTT. Translating it yields CSARRPGTSGVTGELFF. V is TRBV20-1 and J is TRBJ2-2, with TRBD2 identical over 11 bases. The CDR3 is 17 residues long. Germline values: CDR1 DFQATT, CDR2 SNEGSKA (reference sequence). Trimming cost V 2 bases and J 4 bases; bases outside gene matches: 9.

This clonotype was counted between two and nine times. The gene calls are TRBV21-1 and TRBJ2-1. TRBV21-1 is a documented pseudogene. CDR3 length equals 12 residues. CDR3 protein: CASSKKEHEQFF. For the CDR3, the DNA is TGTGCCAGCAGCAAAAAGGAGCATGAGCAGTTCTTC.

The chain recombines TRBV4-1 with TRBJ2-1; D might be TRBD2 (6 bases). The ends were cut back, 2 bases at V and 5 bases at J, with 19 bases in the middle. Germline values: CDR1 MGHRA, CDR2 YSYEKL. The CDR3 is made up of 17 amino acids. CDR3 amino acids: CASSQPGLLLTNNEQFF. The CDR3 DNA reads as TGCGCCAGCAGCCAACCCGGACTACTCCTTACTAACAATGAGCAGTTCTTC.